The subject of this entry is one TCR beta chain. Its antigen is currently unknown. This record belongs to a study of T cell responses to AZD1222 COVID-19 vaccine. Trimming removed 5 bases at V and 0 bases at J, with 13 bases between. CDR1 and CDR2 from the germline V gene are SGHTA and FQGNSA. The CDR3 spans 15 residues. Clones were read by immunoSEQ multiplex PCR, and TCRdb kept only the in-frame ones, dropping some. Altogether 70,000 to 85,000 clones are present, around four fifths being singletons, with the ten largest covering 2.9%. Study-wide findings and caveats: Among those given AZD1222, only five or six were seropositive at baseline.

The rearrangement links TRBV7-2 to TRBJ1-1; D gene uncertain. This TCR was sampled from an adult in good health. This specimen was peripheral blood, taken on day 0 of AZD1222 vaccination. The CDR3 loop is CASSPQAGMNTEAFF. The DNA of the CDR3 is TGTGCCAGCAGCCCCCAGGCGGGGATGAACACTGAAGCTTTCTTT.